The 3 T cell receptor beta chains given below trace back to one sample, sequenced in a study of shared clonotypes between healthy human individuals. Profiled with immunoSEQ multiplex PCR; TCRdb holds only in-frame clones, not every one. The sample carries about 690,000 clones, 90% recorded once. The sample taken for sequencing was memory CD8+ T cells from PBMCs. Subset meaning: CD45RO+ cells pooled with CCR7-negative TemRA cells. The receptors derive from a man in his late teens or twenties in good health. Some clones in this sample may be carry-over from other donors' samples.

The V call is TRBV10-3, the J call TRBJ2-5; TRBD1 might be the D (6 bases). The J call may be wrong; the DNA end is better matched by TRBJ2-7. Germline V gene sequence: CDR1 ENHRY, CDR2 SYGVKD. The CDR3 is 15 residues long. CDR3 in DNA: TGTGCCATCAGTATCTCAACAGGGAGCTCCTACGAGCAGTACTTC. Protein: CAISISTGSSYEQYF.

This chain uses TRBV19 with TRBJ2-3, with 8 bases fitting TRBD1. The trim removed 9 bases at V and 1 base at J, leaving 3 bases unmatched. CDR1 is LNHDA, CDR2 SQIVND, per germline (reference sequence). There are 13 residues in the CDR3. The chain's CDR3 is CASRGQGTDTQYF. The CDR3 DNA follows: TGTGCCAGCCGGGGACAGGGCACAGATACGCAGTATTTT.

The chain is built from TRBV7-9 and TRBJ1-1, with 9 bases matching TRBD1. The CDR3 covers 16 residues. J gave up 5 bases and V 5 bases, and 12 bases lay outside the gene matches. Per germline, CDR1 SEHNR and CDR2 FQNEAQ (reference sequence). This CDR3 reads CASSDRQGVKLTEAFF. The CDR3 DNA follows: TGTGCCAGCAGCGACCGACAGGGGGTAAAGTTAACTGAAGCTTTCTTT.